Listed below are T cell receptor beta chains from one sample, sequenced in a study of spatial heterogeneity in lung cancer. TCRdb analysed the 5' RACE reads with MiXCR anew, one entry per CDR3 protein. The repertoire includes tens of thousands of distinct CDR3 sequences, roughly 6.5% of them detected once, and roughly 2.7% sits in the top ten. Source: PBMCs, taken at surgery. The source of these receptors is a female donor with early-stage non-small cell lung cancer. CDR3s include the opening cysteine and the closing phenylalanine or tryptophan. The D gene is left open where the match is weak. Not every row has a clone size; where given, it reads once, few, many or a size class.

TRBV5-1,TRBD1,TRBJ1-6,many,CASSSLQGSSPLHF,TGCGCCAGCAGCTCACTACAGGGGAGTTCACCCCTCCACTTT
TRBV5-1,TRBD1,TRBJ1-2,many,CASSIRPGTGGLDGYTF,TGCGCCAGCAGCATCCGTCCCGGGACAGGGGGCTTGGATGGCTACACCTTC
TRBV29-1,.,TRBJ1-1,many,CSVLGPITEAFF,TGCAGCGTGCTGGGCCCGATCACTGAAGCTTTCTTT
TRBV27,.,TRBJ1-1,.,CASSLYGGGPGNTEAFF,TGTGCCAGCAGTTTATATGGCGGGGGGCCGGGAAACACTGAAGCTTTCTTT
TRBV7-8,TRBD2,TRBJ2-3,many,CASSVSLAGGLDTQYF,TGTGCCAGCAGCGTCTCACTAGCGGGGGGGCTAGATACGCAGTATTTT
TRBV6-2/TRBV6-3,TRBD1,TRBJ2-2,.,CASFTGTGYAGELFF,TGTGCCAGCTTCACCGGGACAGGATATGCCGGGGAGCTGTTTTTT
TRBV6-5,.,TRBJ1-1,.,CASSYQGHSGAFF,TGTGCCAGCAGTTACCAGGGACATAGTGGAGCTTTCTTT
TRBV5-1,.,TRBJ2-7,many,CASIEENSYEQYF,TGCGCCAGCATAGAGGAGAACTCCTACGAGCAGTACTTC
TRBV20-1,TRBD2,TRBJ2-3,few,CSPTSRTDTQYF,TGCAGTCCGACTAGCAGAACAGATACGCAGTATTTT
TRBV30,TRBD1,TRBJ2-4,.,CTWSVPRGTGENIQYF,TGTACCTGGAGTGTCCCTCGCGGGACAGGGGAAAACATTCAGTACTTC
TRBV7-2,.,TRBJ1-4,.,CAPANPEKLFF,TGTGCCCCAGCGAACCCTGAAAAACTGTTTTTT
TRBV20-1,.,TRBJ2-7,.,CSALGGPYEQYF,TGCAGTGCCCTGGGGGGCCCCTACGAGCAGTACTTC
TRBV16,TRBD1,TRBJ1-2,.,CASSQRTGYDGYTF,TGTGCCAGCAGCCAAAGGACAGGGTATGATGGCTACACCTTC
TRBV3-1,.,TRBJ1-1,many,CASSGLPLRNTEAFF,TGTGCCAGCTCGGGACTCCCGCTTCGGAACACTGAAGCTTTCTTT
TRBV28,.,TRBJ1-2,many,CASSFRSIDGYTF,TGTGCCAGCAGTTTCCGCTCCATCGATGGCTACACCTTC
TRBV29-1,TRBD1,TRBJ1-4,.,CSVVDRRTNEKLFF,TGCAGCGTTGTGGACAGGCGGACTAATGAAAAACTGTTTTTT
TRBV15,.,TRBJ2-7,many,CATSRGGSGTYEQYF,TGTGCCACCAGCAGAGGAGGGTCAGGGACCTACGAGCAGTACTTC
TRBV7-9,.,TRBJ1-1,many,CASSQIRGNTEAFF,TGTGCCAGCAGCCAAATCCGGGGGAACACTGAAGCTTTCTTT
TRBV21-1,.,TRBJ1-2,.,CASAVTGWDYGYTF,TGTGCCAGCGCAGTGACAGGGTGGGACTATGGCTACACCTTC
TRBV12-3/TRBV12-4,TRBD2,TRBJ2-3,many,CASSPLGGDTDTQYF,TGTGCCAGCAGTCCCCTCGGGGGGGACACAGATACGCAGTATTTT
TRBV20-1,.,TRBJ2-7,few,CSASWRTIYEQYF,TGCAGTGCTAGTTGGAGGACTATCTACGAGCAGTACTTC
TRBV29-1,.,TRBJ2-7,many,CSVGVSSYEQYF,TGCAGCGTTGGAGTAAGCTCCTACGAGCAGTACTTC
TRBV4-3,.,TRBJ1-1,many,CASSQEASTEAFF,TGCGCCAGCAGCCAAGAAGCATCCACTGAAGCTTTCTTT
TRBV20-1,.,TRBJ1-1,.,CSARIPDTEAFF,TGCAGTGCTAGAATCCCGGACACTGAAGCTTTCTTT
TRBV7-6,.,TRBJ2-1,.,CASSLAAGNDEQFF,TGTGCCAGCAGCTTAGCCGCAGGGAATGATGAGCAGTTCTTC
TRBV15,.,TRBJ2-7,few,CATSRDVIETIHF,TGTGCCACCAGCAGAGATGTTATAGAGACAATACACTTC
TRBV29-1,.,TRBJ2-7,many,CSVEDREGEQYF,TGCAGCGTCGAGGACAGGGAGGGCGAGCAGTACTTC
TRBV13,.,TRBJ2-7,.,CASSIGPQGQYF,TGTGCCAGCAGCATCGGACCCCAGGGGCAGTACTTC
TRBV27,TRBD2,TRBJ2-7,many,CASKKLAGSYLNEQYF,TGTGCCAGCAAGAAGCTAGCGGGTTCATATCTTAACGAGCAGTACTTC
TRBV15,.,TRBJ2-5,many,CATSRTWDRFIQETQYF,TGTGCCACCAGCCGAACCTGGGACCGATTTATCCAAGAGACCCAGTACTTC
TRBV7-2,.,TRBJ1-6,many,CASSPRTSNSPLHF,TGTGCCAGCAGCCCCCGGACATCCAATTCACCCCTCCACTTT
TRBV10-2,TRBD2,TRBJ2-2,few,CASSDASPGLAFPGELFF,TGCGCCAGCAGTGACGCCAGTCCGGGACTAGCGTTTCCCGGGGAGCTGTTTTTT
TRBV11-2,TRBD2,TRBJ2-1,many,CASSLVLAGYNEQFF,TGTGCCAGCAGCTTAGTACTAGCGGGGTACAATGAGCAGTTCTTC
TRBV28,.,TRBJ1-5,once,CASTRIVNQPQHF,TGTGCCAGCACCAGAATTGTTAATCAGCCCCAGCATTTT
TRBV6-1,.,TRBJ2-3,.,CASSEQPTQATQYF,TGTGCCAGCAGTGAACAACCGACCCAGGCTACGCAGTATTTT